A single sample gave rise to the 24 T cell receptor delta chains below, sequenced in a study of gamma-delta T cells after stem cell transplantation. TCRdb made new clone calls on the RT-PCR reads using CATT. The sample records 2,500 or so delta-chain clones, roughly 40% being singletons. Sequenced material: gamma-delta T cells. The source is a human donor. It is not recorded whose cells these are; they may come from a transplant donor.

As concerns this clone: A read error may produce the germline difference seen at one junction end. The chain joins TRDV2 to TRDJ1, with D possibly being TRDD2 (8 bases). Germline values: CDR1 GEAIGNYY, CDR2 EKD. There are 18 residues in the CDR3. CDR3 coding DNA: TGTGCCCGTGACACCCTTCCTAGCCTGGGGATATCATCGTCTAAACTCATCTTT. Its translation is CARDTLPSLGISSSKLIF.

J is TRDJ1 and V is TRDV2; weak D call: TRDD3 (6 bases). Trimming removed 3 bases at V and 0 bases at J, with 31 bases between. This CDR3 has 21 amino acids. Germline V lookup: CDR1 GEAIGNYY, CDR2 EKD. This CDR3 is CACDPVHEGDLKVKYTDKLIF. The CDR3, as DNA: TGTGCCTGTGACCCCGTTCACGAGGGGGACCTAAAAGTAAAGTACACCGATAAACTCATCTTT.

With regard to this clone: Other DNA variants within this sample encode the same CDR3. The rearrangement links TRDV2 to TRDJ1, with 13 bases that match TRDD3. V was clipped by 3 bases and J by 5 bases; unmatched bases: 17. The germline V gene encodes CDR1 GEAIGNYY and CDR2 EKD. CDR3 length equals 19 residues. The CDR3 DNA sequence: TGTGCCTGTGACCCTGTACTGGGGGATACGCGGACAAGGCTAGATAAACTCATCTTT. It yields the protein CACDPVLGDTRTRLDKLIF.

In this sample, this clone turned up a few times. The chain recombines TRDV2 with TRDJ1; 8 bases match TRDD3. V was clipped by 3 bases and J by 2 bases; unmatched bases: 10. Germline V gene sequence: CDR1 GEAIGNYY, CDR2 EKD. This CDR3 region has 16 residues. The CDR3 sequence is CACDSLGDLLTDKLIF. The CDR3 coding sequence is TGTGCCTGTGACTCGCTGGGGGACTTACTTACCGATAAACTCATCTTT.

In regard to this clone: Possible read error: a much larger clone is one base away. Other DNA sequences of this sample code for an identical CDR3. V usage is TRDV2 and J usage is TRDJ1, with 13 bases that match TRDD3. Per the germline V gene, CDR1 is GEAIGNYY and CDR2 is EKD. The CDR3 sequence is 20 residues long. The CDR3 DNA reads TGTGCCTGCGACACCGTGCGTACTGGGGGATACGCAGTTTCAACCGATAAACTCATCTTT. This codes for CACDTVRTGGYAVSTDKLIF.

In its sample, this clone was seen once. This chain uses TRDV2 with TRDJ1; 11 bases map to TRDD3. The germline V gene encodes CDR1 GEAIGNYY and CDR2 EKD. J was trimmed by 13 bases and V by 3 bases; bases with no gene match: 27. The CDR3 runs to 19 residues. CDR3 residues: CACDSLSVLLGDTGDNNIF. CDR3 in DNA: TGTGCCTGTGACTCCCTATCGGTCCTCCTGGGGGATACTGGCGATAACAACATCTTT.

Details on this clone: The junction and the germline gene differ at one end; a read error may be behind it. The gene calls are TRDV2 and TRDJ1; TRDD3 matches at 11 bases. The germline V gene has CDR1 GEAIGNYY and CDR2 EKD. This CDR3 has 20 amino acids. The CDR3 coding sequence is TGTGCCTGTGACACGCTAGCATCTGGGGGATACAACCATTACACCGATACACTCATCTTT. It codes for CACDTLASGGYNHYTDTLIF.

Comment on this clone: It is likely a read error: a sequence one base away is far more abundant. The chain recombines TRDV2 with TRDJ1; 7 positions agree with TRDD3. Germline V CDR1 and CDR2: GEAIGNYY, EKD. The CDR3 loop spans 15 amino acids. Trimming took 6 bases from V and 4 from J; bases not matched to a gene: 13. In DNA form, the CDR3 reads TGTGCCTGTCTAAATTTACTGGGGAACCGCGATAAACTCATCTTT. This sequence encodes CACLNLLGNRDKLIF.

Judged by abundance, this clone is medium-sized. V is TRDV2 and J is TRDJ1; D is possibly TRDD3 (6 bases). Per germline, CDR1 GEAIGNYY and CDR2 EKD. This CDR3 is 23 amino acids long. The germline V and J ends were trimmed by 3 bases and 0 bases, with 37 bases remaining between them. The CDR3 DNA sequence: TGTGCCTGTGACCCCCTCGAAATTACTCGGGGGGGAGAACTAAAACCGTACACCGATAAACTCATCTTT. It yields the protein CACDPLEITRGGELKPYTDKLIF.

The J gene is TRDJ1, the V gene TRDV2; TRDD3 matches 9 bases. Germline CDR1 is GEAIGNYY and CDR2 is EKD. The CDR3 loop spans 19 amino acids. V shed 0 bases, J shed 0 bases, and the junction held 13 bases outside the gene matches. CDR3 nucleotides: TGTGCCTGTGACACCGTGAATACTGGGGGACACCCTTACACCGATAAACTCATCTTT. Translation: CACDTVNTGGHPYTDKLIF.

The chain is built from TRDV2 and TRDJ1; TRDD3 agrees at 7 bases. V was clipped by 1 base and J by 0 bases; unmatched bases: 22. Germline-derived CDR1 and CDR2 are GEAIGNYY and EKD. This CDR3 has 21 amino acids. CDR3 coding DNA: TGTGCCTGTGACACGTTATATTCCAACGGGGGGATTGATACCGACACCGATAAACTCATCTTT. Protein: CACDTLYSNGGIDTDTDKLIF.

The chain recombines TRDV2 with TRDJ3; 9 bases are shared with TRDD3. This CDR3 comprises 20 residues. Losses at the gene ends were 0 bases for V and 0 bases for J; bases not matched to a gene: 8. Germline V gene sequence: CDR1 GEAIGNYY, CDR2 EKD. The CDR3 loop reads CACDTATGGPVSWDTRQMFF. The CDR3 DNA follows: TGTGCCTGTGACACCGCGACTGGGGGACCCGTCTCCTGGGACACCCGACAGATGTTTTTC.

Concerning this clone: Distinct nucleotide sequences in the sample also encode this CDR3. This chain connects TRDV2 to TRDJ1; 11 nucleotides line up with TRDD3. J lost 4 bases, V lost 1 base, and 4 bases had no gene match. This CDR3 spans 15 amino acids. Per the germline V gene, CDR1 is GEAIGNYY and CDR2 is EKD. CDR3 nucleotides: TGTGCCTGTGACACTCTACTGGGGGATAGCGATAAACTCATCTTT. As protein: CACDTLLGDSDKLIF.

V and J are TRDV2 and TRDJ3; 13 positions match TRDD3. J gave up 0 bases and V 0 bases, and 7 bases lay outside the gene matches. Germline V gene lookup returns CDR1 GEAIGNYY and CDR2 EKD. The CDR3 consists of 21 residues. CDR3 region: CACDTVGTGGYGSWDTRQMFF. The CDR3 nucleotides are TGTGCCTGTGACACCGTGGGTACTGGGGGATACGGCTCCTGGGACACCCGACAGATGTTTTTC.

On this clone: At one end the junction does not follow the germline gene, possibly because of a read error. The chain links TRDV2 to TRDJ1; 10 bases line up with TRDD3. The CDR3 covers 17 residues. The germline V gene encodes CDR1 GEAIGNYY and CDR2 EKD. The CDR3 reads CACDKLGDLDLTDKLIF. The CDR3, as DNA: TGTGCCTGCGACAAACTGGGGGATTTGGATCTCACCGATAAACTCATCTTT.

The chain employs TRDV2 and TRDJ1; 11 nucleotides align to TRDD3. Germline V gene lookup returns CDR1 GEAIGNYY and CDR2 EKD. Trimming at V came to 0 bases and at J to 1 base, leaving 27 bases not matched to a gene. The CDR3 is 24 amino acids. CDR3: CACDTILKRPGGRLGDTSTDKLIF. The DNA of the CDR3 is TGTGCCTGTGACACCATCCTAAAACGGCCTGGGGGAAGGCTGGGGGATACTAGCACCGATAAACTCATCTTT.

Worth noting for this clone: A far larger clone differs by one base, so this is likely a read error. The CDR3 loop is CACDKLRDLGLTDKLIF. For the CDR3, the DNA is TGTGCCTGTGACAAACTGAGGGATTTGGGTCTCACCGATAAACTCATCTTT. The chain couples TRDV2 to TRDJ1; possible D gene TRDD3, 5 bases. Germline V lookup: CDR1 GEAIGNYY, CDR2 EKD. Trimming shortened V by 2 bases and J by 1 base, and 19 bases separated the two germline ends. The CDR3 has 17 residues.

On this clone: Since a far larger clone is one base different, this is likely a read error. The chain is built from TRDV2 and TRDJ1; 12 nucleotides align to TRDD3. The germline V gene encodes CDR1 GEAIGNYY and CDR2 EKD. The CDR3 consists of 13 residues. The CDR3 bases are TGTGCCCGTGACTCAATACTGGGGGATACCGTCATCTTT. As protein: CARDSILGDTVIF.

The V gene is TRDV2, the J gene TRDJ1; TRDD3 matches 10 bases. This CDR3 is built from 19 residues. The germline V gene has CDR1 GEAIGNYY and CDR2 EKD. V shed 5 bases, J shed 14 bases, and the junction held 31 bases outside the gene matches. CDR3 in amino acids: CACGTMRLGDKSDTDNLIF. DNA of the CDR3: TGTGCCTGTGGCACTATGAGGCTGGGGGATAAGTCTGACACCGATAACCTAATCTTT.

Worth noting for this clone: A clone one base away is much larger, so this may be a read error. Other DNA sequences of this sample code for an identical CDR3. V gene TRDV2 combines with J gene TRDJ1, with 12 positions matching TRDD3. Germline V lookup: CDR1 GEAIGNYY, CDR2 EKD. CDR3 length: 20 residues. The CDR3 bases are TGTGCCTGTGACACTCTACGGTCTGGGGGATACGATCGTGATACCGATACACTCATCTTT. It translates to CACDTLRSGGYDRDTDTLIF.

The gene calls are TRDV2 and TRDJ1, with 10 bases matching TRDD3. Unmatched junction bases numbered 15, after V lost 0 bases and J lost 3 bases. Germline loops: CDR1 GEAIGNYY, CDR2 EKD. The CDR3 covers 19 residues. The CDR3 DNA follows: TGTGCCTGTGACACCGTGGAAAGTACCCGGGGGATACGCCCCGATAAACTCATCTTT. It specifies CACDTVESTRGIRPDKLIF.

By share of the sample, this clone is medium-sized. V gene TRDV2 combines with J gene TRDJ1, with 12 bases lining up with TRDD3. Germline V CDR1 and CDR2: GEAIGNYY, EKD. The CDR3 length is 14 residues. With 3 bases clipped from V and 7 bases from J, the junction kept 5 bases outside the gene matches. The CDR3 bases are TGTGCCTGTGACCCCGTACTGGGGGATACTAAACTCATCTTT. Its protein is CACDPVLGDTKLIF.

About this clone itself: With a much larger clone just one base away, this may be a read error. The chain employs TRDV2 and TRDJ1, with 13 nucleotides matching TRDD3. The CDR3 has 18 residues. Per the germline V gene, CDR1 is GEAIGNYY and CDR2 is EKD. The CDR3, as DNA: TGTGCCTGTGACCACGTACTGGGGGATACGCGTAACACCGATAAATTCATCTTT. Amino acids: CACDHVLGDTRNTDKFIF.

V is TRDV2 and J is TRDJ1, with 8 bases aligning to TRDD3. J lost 1 base, V lost 0 bases, and 21 bases had no gene match. The CDR3 consists of 21 residues. Germline-derived CDR1 and CDR2 are GEAIGNYY and EKD. The CDR3 DNA sequence: TGTGCCTGTGACACCCTCTCTACTGGGGGGGACCTTAAAGATGCCACCGATAAACTCATCTTT. Its protein is CACDTLSTGGDLKDATDKLIF.